This paragraph covers one T cell receptor (beta chain) sequence. The authors' processing: From reference gene primer amplification, estimates of nucleated cell counts were derived. Sequencing used immunoSEQ multiplex PCR; TCRdb keeps in-frame clones, though not all of them. That table gives V, J and clone size, and the DNA gave D and trimming. The sample has roughly 140,000 clones, roughly 80% seen once. The data stem from a study of blood T cell repertoires in COVID-19. For the study at large: T cells, B-cell-depleted T cells, or PBMCs provided the cDNA or gDNA that served as material.

The length of the CDR3 is 15 residues. Looked up from germline, CDR1 is SGHDN and CDR2 is FVKESK. With 6 bases clipped from V and 3 bases from J, the junction kept 5 bases outside the gene matches. The chain links TRBV14 to TRBJ2-2; 9 positions agree with TRBD2. The sequencing input was peripheral blood. The clonotype was recovered from a man aged 65 to 79 who had recovered from COVID-19. CDR3 amino acids: CASRESGGYTGELFF. CDR3 nucleotides: TGTGCCAGCAGGGAGAGCGGGGGGTACACCGGGGAGCTGTTTTTT.